The clone carrying this T cell receptor beta chain was counted between two and nine times. The data were produced by immunoSEQ multiplex PCR, yet TCRdb's version contains in-frame clones alone and is incomplete. The sample lists about 16,000 clones, about four fifths occurring once. The CDR3 consists of 15 residues. Trimming took off 3 bases at V and 4 bases at J, with 15 bases between the two ends. The germline V gene has CDR1 SGHRS and CDR2 YFSETQ. The data originate from a study of brain metastases from non-small cell lung cancer. Specimen: primary lung tumor tissue. This TCR came from a donor at least 40 years old with non-small cell lung cancer. The chain carries TRBV5-1 and TRBJ2-3; D perhaps matches TRBD1 (5 bases). The CDR3 sequence is CASSSLQGPADTQYF. CDR3 nucleotide sequence: TGCGCCAGCAGCTCCCTTCAGGGCCCGGCAGATACGCAGTATTTT. The full variable domain, its missing parts supplied by reference TRBV5-1 and TRBJ2-3, is KAGVTQTPRYLIKTRGQQVTLSCSPISGHRSVSWYQQTPGQGLQFLFEYFSETQRNKGNFPGRFSGRQFSNSRSEMNVSTLELGDSALYLCASSSLQGPADTQYFGPGTRLTVL.